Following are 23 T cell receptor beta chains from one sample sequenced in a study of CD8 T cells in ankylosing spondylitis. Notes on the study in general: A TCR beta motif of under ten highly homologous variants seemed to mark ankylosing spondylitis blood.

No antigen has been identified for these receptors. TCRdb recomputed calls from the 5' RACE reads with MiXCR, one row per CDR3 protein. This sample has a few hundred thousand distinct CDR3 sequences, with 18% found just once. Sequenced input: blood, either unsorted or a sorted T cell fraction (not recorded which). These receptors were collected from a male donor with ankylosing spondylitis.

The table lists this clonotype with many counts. This chain's CDR3 is CSVHGTSGRAGVEDTQYF. CDR3 bases: TGCAGCGTCCACGGGACTAGCGGGAGGGCCGGGGTTGAAGATACGCAGTATTTT. The chain is built from TRBV29-1 and TRBJ2-3, with TRBD2 matching 16 bases. The germline gives CDR1 SQVTM, CDR2 ANQGSEA. The junction had 14 bases not matched to a gene; V was cut back by 6 bases and J by 5 bases. The CDR3 length is 18 residues.

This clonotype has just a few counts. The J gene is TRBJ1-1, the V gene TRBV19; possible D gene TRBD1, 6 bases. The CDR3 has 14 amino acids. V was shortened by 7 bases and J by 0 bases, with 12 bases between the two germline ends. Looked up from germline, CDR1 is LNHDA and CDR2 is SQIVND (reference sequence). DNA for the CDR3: TGTGCCAGTACTCCGACAGGCATGAACACTGAAGCTTTCTTT. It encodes CASTPTGMNTEAFF.

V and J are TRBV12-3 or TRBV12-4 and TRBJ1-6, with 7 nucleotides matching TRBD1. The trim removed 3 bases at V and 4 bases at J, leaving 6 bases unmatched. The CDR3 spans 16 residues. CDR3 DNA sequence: TGTGCCAGCAGTTTTGGGGACAGTACATATAATTCACCCCTCCACTTT. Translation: CASSFGDSTYNSPLHF.

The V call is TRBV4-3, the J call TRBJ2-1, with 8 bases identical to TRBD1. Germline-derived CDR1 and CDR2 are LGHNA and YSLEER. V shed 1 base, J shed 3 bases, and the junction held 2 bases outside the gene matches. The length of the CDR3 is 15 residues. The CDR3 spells CASSQATGVYNEQFF. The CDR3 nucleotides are TGCGCCAGCAGCCAAGCGACAGGGGTCTACAATGAGCAGTTCTTC.

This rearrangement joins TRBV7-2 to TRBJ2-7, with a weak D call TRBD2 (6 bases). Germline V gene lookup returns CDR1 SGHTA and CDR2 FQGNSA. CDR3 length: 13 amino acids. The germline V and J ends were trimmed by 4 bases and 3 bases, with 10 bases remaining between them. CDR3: CASSWTIDYEQYF. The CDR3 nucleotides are TGTGCCAGCAGCTGGACTATCGACTACGAGCAGTACTTC. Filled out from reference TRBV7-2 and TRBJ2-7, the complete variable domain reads GAGVSQSPSNKVTEKGKDVELRCDPISGHTALYWYRQSLGQGLEFLIYFQGNSAPDKSGLPSDRFSAERTGGSVSTLTIQRTQQEDSAVYLCASSWTIDYEQYFGPGTRLTVT.

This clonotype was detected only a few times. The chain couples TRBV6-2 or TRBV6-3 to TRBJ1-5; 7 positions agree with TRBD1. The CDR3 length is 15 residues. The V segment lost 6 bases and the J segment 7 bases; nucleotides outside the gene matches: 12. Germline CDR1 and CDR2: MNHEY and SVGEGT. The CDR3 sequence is CASRLRGPGHQPQHF. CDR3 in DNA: TGTGCCAGCAGACTTAGGGGGCCGGGGCACCAGCCCCAGCATTTT.

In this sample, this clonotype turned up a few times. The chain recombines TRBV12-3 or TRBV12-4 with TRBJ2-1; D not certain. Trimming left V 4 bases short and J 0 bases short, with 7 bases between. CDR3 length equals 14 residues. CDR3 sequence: CASSSDDSYNEQFF. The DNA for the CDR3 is TGTGCCAGCAGTTCGGATGACTCCTACAATGAGCAGTTCTTC.

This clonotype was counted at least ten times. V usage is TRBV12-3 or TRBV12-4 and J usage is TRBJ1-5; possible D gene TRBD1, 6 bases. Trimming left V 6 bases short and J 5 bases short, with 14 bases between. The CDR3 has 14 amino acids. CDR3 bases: TGTGCCAGCAGCCCTGGGGGGGGGCATCAGCCCCAGCATTTT. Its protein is CASSPGGGHQPQHF.

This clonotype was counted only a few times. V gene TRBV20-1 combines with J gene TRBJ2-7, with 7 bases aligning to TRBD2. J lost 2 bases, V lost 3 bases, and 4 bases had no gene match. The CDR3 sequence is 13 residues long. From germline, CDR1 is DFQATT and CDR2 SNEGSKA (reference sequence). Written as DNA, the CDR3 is TGCAGTGCTAGCCGGGAGGCCCCCTACGAGCAGTACTTC. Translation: CSASREAPYEQYF.

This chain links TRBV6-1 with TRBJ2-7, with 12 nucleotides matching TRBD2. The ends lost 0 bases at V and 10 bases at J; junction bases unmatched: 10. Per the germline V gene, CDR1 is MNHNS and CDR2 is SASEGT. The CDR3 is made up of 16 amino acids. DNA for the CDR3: TGTGCCAGCAGTGAAGCGTCGGGGACTAGCGGGTACCCCCAGTACTTC. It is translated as CASSEASGTSGYPQYF.

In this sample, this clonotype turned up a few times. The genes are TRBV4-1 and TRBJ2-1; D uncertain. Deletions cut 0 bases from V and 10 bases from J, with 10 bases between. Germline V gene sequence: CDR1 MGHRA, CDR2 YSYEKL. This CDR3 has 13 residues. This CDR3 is CASSQEVQSEQFF. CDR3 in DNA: TGCGCCAGCAGCCAAGAAGTACAAAGCGAGCAGTTCTTC.

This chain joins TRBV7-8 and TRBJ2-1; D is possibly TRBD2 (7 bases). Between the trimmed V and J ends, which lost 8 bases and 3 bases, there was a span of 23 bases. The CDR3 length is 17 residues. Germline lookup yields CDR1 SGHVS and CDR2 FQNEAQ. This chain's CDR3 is CASVPGGGLRYYNEQFF. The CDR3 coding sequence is TGTGCCAGCGTCCCTGGGGGGGGCCTTCGCTACTACAATGAGCAGTTCTTC.

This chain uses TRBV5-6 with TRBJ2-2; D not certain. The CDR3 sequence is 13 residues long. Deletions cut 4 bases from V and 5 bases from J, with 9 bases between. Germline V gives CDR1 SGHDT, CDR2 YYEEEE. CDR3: CASSPPLTGELFF. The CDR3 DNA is TGTGCCAGCAGCCCGCCCCTGACCGGGGAGCTGTTTTTT.

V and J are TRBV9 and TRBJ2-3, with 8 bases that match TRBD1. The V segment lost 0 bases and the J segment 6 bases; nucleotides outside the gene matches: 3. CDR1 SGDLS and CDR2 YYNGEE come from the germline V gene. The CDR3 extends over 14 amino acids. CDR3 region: CASSVAGGFDTQYF. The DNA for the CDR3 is TGTGCCAGCAGCGTAGCAGGGGGCTTCGATACGCAGTATTTT. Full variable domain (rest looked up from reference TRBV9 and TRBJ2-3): DSGVTQTPKHLITATGQRVTLRCSPRSGDLSVYWYQQSLDQGLQFLIQYYNGEERAKGNILERFSAQQFPDLHSELNLSSLELGDSALYFCASSVAGGFDTQYFGPGTRLTVL.

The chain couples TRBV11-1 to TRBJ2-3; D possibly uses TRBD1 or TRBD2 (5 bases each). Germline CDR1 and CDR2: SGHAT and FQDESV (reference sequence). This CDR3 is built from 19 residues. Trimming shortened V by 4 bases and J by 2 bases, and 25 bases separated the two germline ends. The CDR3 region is CASSSSTRDLEVLTDTQYF. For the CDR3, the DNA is TGTGCCAGCAGCTCCTCAACCCGGGACCTTGAGGTCCTCACAGATACGCAGTATTTT.

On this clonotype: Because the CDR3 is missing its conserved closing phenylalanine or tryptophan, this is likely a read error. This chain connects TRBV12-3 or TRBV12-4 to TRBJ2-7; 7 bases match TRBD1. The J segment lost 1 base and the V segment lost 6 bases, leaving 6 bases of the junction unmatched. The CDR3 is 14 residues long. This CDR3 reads CASSLTGLSYEQYL. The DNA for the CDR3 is TGTGCCAGCAGCCTGACAGGGCTTTCCTACGAGCAGTACCTC.

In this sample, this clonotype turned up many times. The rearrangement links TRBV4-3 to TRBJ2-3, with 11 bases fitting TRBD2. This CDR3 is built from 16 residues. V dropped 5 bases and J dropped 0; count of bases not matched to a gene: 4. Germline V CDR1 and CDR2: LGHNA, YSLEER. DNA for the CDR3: TGCGCCAGCAGCGACCGACTAGCGGGAAGCACAGATACGCAGTATTTT. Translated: CASSDRLAGSTDTQYF.

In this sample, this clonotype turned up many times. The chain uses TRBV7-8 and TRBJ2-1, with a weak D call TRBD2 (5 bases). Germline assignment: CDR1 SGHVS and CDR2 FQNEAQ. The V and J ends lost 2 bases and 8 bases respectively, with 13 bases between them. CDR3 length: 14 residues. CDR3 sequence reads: CASSLWLAGDEQFF. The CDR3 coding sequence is TGTGCCAGCAGCTTATGGCTAGCTGGAGATGAGCAGTTCTTC.

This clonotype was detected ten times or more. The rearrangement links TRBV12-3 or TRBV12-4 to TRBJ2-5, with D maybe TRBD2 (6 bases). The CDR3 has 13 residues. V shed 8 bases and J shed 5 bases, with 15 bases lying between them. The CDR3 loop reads CASAREAGETQYF. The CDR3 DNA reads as TGTGCCAGCGCGCGAGAGGCGGGGGAGACCCAGTACTTC.

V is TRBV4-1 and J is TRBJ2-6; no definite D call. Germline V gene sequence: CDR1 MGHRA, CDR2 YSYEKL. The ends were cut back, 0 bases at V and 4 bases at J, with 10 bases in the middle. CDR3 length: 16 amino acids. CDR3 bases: TGCGCCAGCAGCCAAGATGGGCAGACAGGGGCCAACGTCCTGACTTTC. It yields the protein CASSQDGQTGANVLTF.

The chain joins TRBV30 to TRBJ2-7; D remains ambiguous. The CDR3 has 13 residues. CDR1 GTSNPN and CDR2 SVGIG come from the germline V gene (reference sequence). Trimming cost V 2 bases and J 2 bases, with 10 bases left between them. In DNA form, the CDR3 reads TGTGCCTGGAGTACTACTCCCGCCTACGAGCAGTACTTC. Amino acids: CAWSTTPAYEQYF.

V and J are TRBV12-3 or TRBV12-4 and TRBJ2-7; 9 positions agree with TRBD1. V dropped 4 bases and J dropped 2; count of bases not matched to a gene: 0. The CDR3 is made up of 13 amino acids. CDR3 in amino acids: CASSYRGPYEQYF. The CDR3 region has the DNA TGTGCCAGCAGTTACAGGGGGCCCTACGAGCAGTACTTC.

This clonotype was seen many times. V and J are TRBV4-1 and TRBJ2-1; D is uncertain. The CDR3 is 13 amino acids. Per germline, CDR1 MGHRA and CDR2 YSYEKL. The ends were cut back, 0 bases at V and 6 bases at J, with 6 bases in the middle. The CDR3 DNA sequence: TGCGCCAGCAGCCAAGATAGAAGCAATGAGCAGTTCTTC. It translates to CASSQDRSNEQFF.